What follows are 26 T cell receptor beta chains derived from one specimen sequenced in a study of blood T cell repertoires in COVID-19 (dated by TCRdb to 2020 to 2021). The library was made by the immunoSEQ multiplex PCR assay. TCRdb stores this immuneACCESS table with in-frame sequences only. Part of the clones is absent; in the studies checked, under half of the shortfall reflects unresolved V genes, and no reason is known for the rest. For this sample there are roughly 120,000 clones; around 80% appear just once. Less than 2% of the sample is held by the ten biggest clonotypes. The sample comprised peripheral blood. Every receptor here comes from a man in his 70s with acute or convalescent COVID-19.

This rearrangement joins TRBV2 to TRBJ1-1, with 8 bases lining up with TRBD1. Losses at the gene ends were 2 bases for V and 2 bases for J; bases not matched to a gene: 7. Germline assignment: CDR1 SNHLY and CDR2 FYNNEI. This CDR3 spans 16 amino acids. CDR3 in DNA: TGTGCCAGCAGTGAATCCACAGCAGGGGGCAACACTGAAGCTTTCTTT. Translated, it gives CASSESTAGGNTEAFF. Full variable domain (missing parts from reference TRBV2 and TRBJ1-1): EPEVTQTPSHQVTQMGQEVILRCVPISNHLYFYWYRQILGQKVEFLVSFYNNEISEKSEIFDDQFSVERPDGSNFTLKIRSTKLEDSAMYFCASSESTAGGNTEAFFGQGTRLTVV.

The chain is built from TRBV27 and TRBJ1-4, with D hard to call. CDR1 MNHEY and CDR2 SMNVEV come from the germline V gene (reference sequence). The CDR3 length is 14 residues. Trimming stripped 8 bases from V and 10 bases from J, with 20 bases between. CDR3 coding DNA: TGTGCCAGCGGACCCGGGATGAGGTGGGGAAAACTGTTTTTT. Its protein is CASGPGMRWGKLFF.

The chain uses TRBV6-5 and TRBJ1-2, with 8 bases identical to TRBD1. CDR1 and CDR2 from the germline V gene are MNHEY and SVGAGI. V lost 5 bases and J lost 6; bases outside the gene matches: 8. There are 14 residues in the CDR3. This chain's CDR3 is CASSIGQGINGYTF. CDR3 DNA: TGTGCCAGCAGTATAGGACAGGGAATAAATGGCTACACCTTC.

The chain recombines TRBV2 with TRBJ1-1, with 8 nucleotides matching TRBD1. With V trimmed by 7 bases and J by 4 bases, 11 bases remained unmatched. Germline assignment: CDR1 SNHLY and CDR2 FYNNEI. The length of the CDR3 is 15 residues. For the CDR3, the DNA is TGTGCCAGCAAGGCCCAGGGGGCTACGGCCACTGAAGCTTTCTTT. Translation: CASKAQGATATEAFF.

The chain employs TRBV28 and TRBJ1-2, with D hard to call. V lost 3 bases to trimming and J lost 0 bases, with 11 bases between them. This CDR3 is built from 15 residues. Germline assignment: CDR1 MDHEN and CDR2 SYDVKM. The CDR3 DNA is TGTGCCAGCAGTTTTAGAGGGATATCTAACTATGGCTACACCTTC. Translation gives CASSFRGISNYGYTF.

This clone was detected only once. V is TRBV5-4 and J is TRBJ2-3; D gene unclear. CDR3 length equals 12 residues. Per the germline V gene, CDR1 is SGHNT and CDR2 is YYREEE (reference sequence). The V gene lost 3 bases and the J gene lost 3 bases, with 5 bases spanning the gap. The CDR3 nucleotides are TGTGCCAGCAGCTCCTCGACAGATACGCAGTATTTT. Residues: CASSSSTDTQYF.

CDR3 bases: TGCGCCAGCAGACAGGGGGCAATCAATGAGCAGTTCTTC. It encodes CASRQGAINEQFF. The V and J genes are TRBV5-1 and TRBJ2-1; TRBD1 matches at 9 bases. Trimming at V came to 5 bases and at J to 6 bases, leaving 3 bases not matched to a gene. CDR3 length equals 13 residues. CDR1 SGHRS and CDR2 YFSETQ come from the germline V gene.

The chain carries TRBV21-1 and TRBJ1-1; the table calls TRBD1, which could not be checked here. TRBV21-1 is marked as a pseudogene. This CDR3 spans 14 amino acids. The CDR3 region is CASSPQGGNTEAFF. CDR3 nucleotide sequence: TGTGCCAGCAGCCCCCAGGGGGGGAACACTGAAGCTTTCTTT.

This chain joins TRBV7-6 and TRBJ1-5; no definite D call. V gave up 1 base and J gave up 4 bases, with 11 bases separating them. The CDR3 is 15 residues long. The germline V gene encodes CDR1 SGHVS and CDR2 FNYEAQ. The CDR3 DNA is TGTGCCAGCAGCTTAGGGGCCGCCTTGAATCAGCCCCAGCATTTT. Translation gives CASSLGAALNQPQHF.

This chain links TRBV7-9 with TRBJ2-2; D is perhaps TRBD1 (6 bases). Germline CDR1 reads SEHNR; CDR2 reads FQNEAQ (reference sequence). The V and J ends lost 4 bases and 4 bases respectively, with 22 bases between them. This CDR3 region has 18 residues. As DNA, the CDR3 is TGTGCCAGCAGCTGGCCGATCGGACAGACCTTGGGCACCGGGGAGCTGTTTTTT. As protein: CASSWPIGQTLGTGELFF.

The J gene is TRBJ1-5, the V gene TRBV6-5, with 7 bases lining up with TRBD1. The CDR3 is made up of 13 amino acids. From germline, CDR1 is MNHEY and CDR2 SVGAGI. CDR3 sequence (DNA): TGTGCTGCTACCAGACAGGGAAATCAGCCCCAGCATTTT. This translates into CAATRQGNQPQHF.

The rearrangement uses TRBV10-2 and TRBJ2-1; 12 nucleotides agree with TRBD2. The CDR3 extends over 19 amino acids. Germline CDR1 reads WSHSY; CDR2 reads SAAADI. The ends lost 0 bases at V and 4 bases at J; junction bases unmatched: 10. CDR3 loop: CASSESRTSGAPRYNEQFF. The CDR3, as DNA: TGCGCCAGCAGTGAGTCGAGGACTAGCGGGGCCCCCCGGTACAATGAGCAGTTCTTC.

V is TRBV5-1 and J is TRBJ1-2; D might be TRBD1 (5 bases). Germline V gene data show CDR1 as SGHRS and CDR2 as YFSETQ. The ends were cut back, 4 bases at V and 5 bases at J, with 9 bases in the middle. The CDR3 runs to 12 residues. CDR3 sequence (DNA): TGCGCCAGCAGCGCTGGGGGGTATGGCTACACCTTC. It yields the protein CASSAGGYGYTF.

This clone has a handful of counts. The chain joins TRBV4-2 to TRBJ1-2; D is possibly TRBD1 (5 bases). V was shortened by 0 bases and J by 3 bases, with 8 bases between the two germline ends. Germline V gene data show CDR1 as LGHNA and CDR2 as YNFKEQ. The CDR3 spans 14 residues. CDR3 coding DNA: TGTGCCAGCAGCCAAGAACAGGCCGACTATGGCTACACCTTC. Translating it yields CASSQEQADYGYTF.

The CDR3 DNA sequence: TGTGCCAGTTCACGGAGGGCACTTGAAGCTTTCTTT. Protein product: CASSRRALEAFF. This sequence joins TRBV19 and TRBJ1-1, with unresolved D. V gave up 8 bases and J gave up 7 bases, with 14 bases separating them. This CDR3 has 12 amino acids. CDR1 and CDR2 (germline): LNHDA, SQIVND (reference sequence).

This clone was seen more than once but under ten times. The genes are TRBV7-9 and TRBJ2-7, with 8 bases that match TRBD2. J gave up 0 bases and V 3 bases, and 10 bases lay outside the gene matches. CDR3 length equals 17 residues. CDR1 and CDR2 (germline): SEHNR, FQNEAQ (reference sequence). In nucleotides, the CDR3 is TGTGCCAGCAGCTTCTTCCGCGGGGGGCCGAGCTCCTACGAGCAGTACTTC. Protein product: CASSFFRGGPSSYEQYF.

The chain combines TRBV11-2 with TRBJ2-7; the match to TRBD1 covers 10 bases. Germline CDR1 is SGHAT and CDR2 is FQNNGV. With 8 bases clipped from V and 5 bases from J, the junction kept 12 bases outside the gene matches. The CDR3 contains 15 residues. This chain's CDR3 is CASSSYGTGADEQYF. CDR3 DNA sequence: TGTGCCAGCTCCTCTTACGGGACAGGGGCCGACGAGCAGTACTTC.

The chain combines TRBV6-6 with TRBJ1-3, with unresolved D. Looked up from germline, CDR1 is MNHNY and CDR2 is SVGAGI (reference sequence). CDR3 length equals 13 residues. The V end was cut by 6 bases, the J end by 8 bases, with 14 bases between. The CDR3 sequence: CASSWTAGDTIYF. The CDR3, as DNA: TGTGCCAGCAGCTGGACGGCCGGGGACACCATATATTTT.

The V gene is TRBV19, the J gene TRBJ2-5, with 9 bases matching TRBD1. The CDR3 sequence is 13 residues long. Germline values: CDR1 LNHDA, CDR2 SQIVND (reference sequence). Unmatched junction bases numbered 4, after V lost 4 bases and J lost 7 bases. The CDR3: CASSRTGEGTQYF. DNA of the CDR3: TGTGCCAGTAGTAGGACAGGGGAGGGGACCCAGTACTTC.

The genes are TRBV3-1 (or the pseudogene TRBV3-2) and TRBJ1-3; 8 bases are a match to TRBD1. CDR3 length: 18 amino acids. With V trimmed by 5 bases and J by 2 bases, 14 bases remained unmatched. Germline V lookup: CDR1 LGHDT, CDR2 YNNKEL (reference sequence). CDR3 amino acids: CASSFRDRSRVTGNTIYF. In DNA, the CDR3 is TGTGCCAGCAGCTTTAGGGACAGGAGTAGGGTCACTGGAAACACCATATATTTT.

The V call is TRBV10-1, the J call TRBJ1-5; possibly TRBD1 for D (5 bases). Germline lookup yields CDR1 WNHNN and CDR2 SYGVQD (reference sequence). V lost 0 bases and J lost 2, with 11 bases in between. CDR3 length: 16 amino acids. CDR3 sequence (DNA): TGCGCCAGCAGTGAGTCATGGGGCAGGGGCAATCAGCCCCAGCATTTT. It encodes CASSESWGRGNQPQHF.

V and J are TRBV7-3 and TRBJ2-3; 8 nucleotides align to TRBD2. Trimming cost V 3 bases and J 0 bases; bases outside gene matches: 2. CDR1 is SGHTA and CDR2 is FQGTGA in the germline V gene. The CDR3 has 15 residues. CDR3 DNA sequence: TGTGCCAGCAGCTTCGGGGGGGATAGCACAGATACGCAGTATTTT. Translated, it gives CASSFGGDSTDTQYF.

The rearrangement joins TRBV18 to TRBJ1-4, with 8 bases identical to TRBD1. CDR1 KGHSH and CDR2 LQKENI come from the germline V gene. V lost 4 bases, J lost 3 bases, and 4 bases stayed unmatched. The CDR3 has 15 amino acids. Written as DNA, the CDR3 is TGTGCCAGCTCACTCCCAGGGGGCTCTAATGAAAAACTGTTTTTT. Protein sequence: CASSLPGGSNEKLFF.

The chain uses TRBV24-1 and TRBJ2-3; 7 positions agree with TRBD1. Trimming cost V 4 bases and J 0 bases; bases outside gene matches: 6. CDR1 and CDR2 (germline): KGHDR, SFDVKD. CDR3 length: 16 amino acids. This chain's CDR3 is CATSDPPGQSTDTQYF. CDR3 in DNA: TGTGCCACCAGTGACCCTCCGGGACAGAGCACAGATACGCAGTATTTT.

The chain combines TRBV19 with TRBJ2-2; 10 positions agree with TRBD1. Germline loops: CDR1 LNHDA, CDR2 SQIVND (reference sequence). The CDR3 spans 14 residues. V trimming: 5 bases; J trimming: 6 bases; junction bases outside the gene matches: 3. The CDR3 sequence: CASSRDRGPGELFF. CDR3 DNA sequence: TGTGCCAGTAGTCGGGACAGGGGTCCCGGGGAGCTGTTTTTT.

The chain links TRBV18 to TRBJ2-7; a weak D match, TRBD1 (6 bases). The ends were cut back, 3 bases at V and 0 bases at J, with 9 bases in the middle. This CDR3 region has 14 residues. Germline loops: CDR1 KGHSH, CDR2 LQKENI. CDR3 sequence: CASSPIQGSYEQYF. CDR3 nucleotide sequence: TGTGCCAGCTCACCGATACAGGGCTCCTACGAGCAGTACTTC.